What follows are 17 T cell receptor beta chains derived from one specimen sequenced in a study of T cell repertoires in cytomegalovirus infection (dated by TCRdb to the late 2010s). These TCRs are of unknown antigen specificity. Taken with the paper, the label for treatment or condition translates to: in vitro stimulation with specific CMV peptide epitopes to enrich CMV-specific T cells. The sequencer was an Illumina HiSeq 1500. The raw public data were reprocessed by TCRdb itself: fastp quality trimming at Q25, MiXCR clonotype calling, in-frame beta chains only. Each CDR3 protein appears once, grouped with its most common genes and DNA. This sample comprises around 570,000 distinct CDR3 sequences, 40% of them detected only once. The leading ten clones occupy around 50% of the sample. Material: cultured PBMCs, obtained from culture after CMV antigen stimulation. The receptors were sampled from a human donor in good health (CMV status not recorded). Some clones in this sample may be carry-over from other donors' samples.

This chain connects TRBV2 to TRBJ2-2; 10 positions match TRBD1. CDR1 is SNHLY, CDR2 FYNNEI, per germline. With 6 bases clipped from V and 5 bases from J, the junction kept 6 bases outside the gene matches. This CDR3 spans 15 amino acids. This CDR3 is CASRRQGAATGELFF. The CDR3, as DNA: TGTGCCAGCAGGCGACAGGGGGCGGCAACCGGGGAGCTGTTTTTT.

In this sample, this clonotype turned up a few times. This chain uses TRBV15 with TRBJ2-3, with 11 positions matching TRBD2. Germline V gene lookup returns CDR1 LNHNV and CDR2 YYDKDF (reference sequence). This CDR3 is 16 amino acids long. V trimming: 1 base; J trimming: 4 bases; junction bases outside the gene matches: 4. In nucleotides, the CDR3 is TGTGCCACCAGCAGAGGAACTAGCGGGAGTTCAGATACGCAGTATTTT. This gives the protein CATSRGTSGSSDTQYF.

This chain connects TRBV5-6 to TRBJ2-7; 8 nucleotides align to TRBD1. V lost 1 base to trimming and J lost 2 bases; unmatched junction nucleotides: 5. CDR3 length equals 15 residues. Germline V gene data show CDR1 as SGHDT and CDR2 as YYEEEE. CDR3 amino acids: CASSLPGTGPYEQYF. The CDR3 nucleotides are TGTGCCAGCAGCTTGCCCGGGACAGGTCCCTACGAGCAGTACTTC. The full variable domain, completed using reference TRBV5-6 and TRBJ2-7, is DAGVTQSPTHLIKTRGQQVTLRCSPKSGHDTVSWYQQALGQGPQFIFQYYEEEERQRGNFPDRFSGHQFPNYSSELNVNALLLGDSALYLCASSLPGTGPYEQYFGPGTRLTVT.

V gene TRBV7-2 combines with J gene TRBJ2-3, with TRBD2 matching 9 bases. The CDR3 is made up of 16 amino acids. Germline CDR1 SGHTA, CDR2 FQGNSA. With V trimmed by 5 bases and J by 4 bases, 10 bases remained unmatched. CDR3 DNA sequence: TGTGCCAGCAGCCCCCGGGGCGGGAGGGGAGCAGATACGCAGTATTTT. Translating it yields CASSPRGGRGADTQYF.

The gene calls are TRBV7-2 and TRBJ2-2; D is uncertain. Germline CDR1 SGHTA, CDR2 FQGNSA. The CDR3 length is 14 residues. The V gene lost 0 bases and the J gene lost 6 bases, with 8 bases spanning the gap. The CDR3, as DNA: TGTGCCAGCAGCTTAGCGAATGGAGCCGGGGAGCTGTTTTTT. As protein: CASSLANGAGELFF.

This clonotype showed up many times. CDR3 in DNA: TGTGCCAGCAGCCAATACCCCGGGACGGGTCTCTACAATGAGCAGTTCTTC. It encodes CASSQYPGTGLYNEQFF. The chain combines TRBV7-8 with TRBJ2-1; TRBD1 or TRBD2 may be the D gene (5 bases each). Germline V gene data show CDR1 as SGHVS and CDR2 as FQNEAQ. This CDR3 contains 17 residues. The V and J ends lost 5 bases and 3 bases respectively, with 20 bases between them.

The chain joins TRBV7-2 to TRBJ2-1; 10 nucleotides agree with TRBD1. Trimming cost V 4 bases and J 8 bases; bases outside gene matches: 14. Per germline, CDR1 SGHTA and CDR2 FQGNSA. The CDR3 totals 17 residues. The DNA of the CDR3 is TGTGCCAGCAGCTCACGACAGGGGGCTATCTTCATGGATGAGCAGTTCTTC. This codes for CASSSRQGAIFMDEQFF.

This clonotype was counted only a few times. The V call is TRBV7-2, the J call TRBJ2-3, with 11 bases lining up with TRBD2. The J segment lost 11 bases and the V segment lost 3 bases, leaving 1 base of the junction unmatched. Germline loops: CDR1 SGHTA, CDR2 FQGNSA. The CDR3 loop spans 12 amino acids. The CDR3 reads CASSLTSGVQYF. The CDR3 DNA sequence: TGTGCCAGCAGCTTGACTAGCGGGGTGCAGTATTTT.

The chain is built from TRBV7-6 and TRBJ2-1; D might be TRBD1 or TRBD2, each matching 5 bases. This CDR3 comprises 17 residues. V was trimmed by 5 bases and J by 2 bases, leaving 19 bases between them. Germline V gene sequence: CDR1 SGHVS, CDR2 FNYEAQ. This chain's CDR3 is CASSLGTGVGTYNEQFF. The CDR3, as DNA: TGTGCCAGCAGCCTGGGGACGGGCGTTGGGACCTACAATGAGCAGTTCTTC.

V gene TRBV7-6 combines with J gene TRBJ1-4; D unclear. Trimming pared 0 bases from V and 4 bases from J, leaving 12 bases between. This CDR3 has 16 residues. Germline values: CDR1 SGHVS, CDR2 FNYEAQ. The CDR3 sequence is CASSLAWPPINEKLFF. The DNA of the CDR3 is TGTGCCAGCAGCTTAGCGTGGCCGCCAATTAATGAAAAACTGTTTTTT.

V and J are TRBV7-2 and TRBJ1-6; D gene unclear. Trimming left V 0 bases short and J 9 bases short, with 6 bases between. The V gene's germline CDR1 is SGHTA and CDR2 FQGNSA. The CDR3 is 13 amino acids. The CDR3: CASSLAFSSPLHF. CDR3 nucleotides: TGTGCCAGCAGCTTAGCTTTTAGTTCACCCCTCCACTTT.

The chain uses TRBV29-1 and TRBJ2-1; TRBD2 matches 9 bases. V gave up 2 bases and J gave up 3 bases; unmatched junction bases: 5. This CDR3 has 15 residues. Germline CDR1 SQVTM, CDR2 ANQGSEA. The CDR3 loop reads CSVEPPAGGYNEQFF. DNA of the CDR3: TGCAGCGTTGAACCTCCAGCGGGGGGCTACAATGAGCAGTTCTTC.

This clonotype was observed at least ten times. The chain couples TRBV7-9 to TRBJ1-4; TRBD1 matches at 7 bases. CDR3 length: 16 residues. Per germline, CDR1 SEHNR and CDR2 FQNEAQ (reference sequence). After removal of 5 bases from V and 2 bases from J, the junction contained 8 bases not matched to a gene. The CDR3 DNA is TGTGCCAGCAGCGCCCAAACCAGGGGGACTAATGAAAAACTGTTTTTT. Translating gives CASSAQTRGTNEKLFF. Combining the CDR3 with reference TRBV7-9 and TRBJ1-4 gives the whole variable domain DTGVSQNPRHKITKRGQNVTFRCDPISEHNRLYWYRQTLGQGPEFLTYFQNEAQLEKSRLLSDRFSAERPKGSFSTLEIQRTEQGDSAMYLCASSAQTRGTNEKLFFGSGTQLSVL.

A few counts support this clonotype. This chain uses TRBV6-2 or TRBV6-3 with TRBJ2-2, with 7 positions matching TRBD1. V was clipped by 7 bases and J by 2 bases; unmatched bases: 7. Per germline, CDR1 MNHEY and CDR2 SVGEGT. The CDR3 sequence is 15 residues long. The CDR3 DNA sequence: TGTGCCAGCAAATCCGGGACAGCCAACACCGGGGAGCTGTTTTTT. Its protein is CASKSGTANTGELFF.

The CDR3 coding sequence is TGTGCCAGCAGCCCCCTCCTAGGCGGGAGAACAGATACGCAGTATTTT. Amino acid sequence: CASSPLLGGRTDTQYF. This chain links TRBV7-6 with TRBJ2-3; 7 bases match TRBD2. This CDR3 region has 16 residues. V was pared by 5 bases and J by 3 bases, with 11 bases of the junction left unmatched. The germline gives CDR1 SGHVS, CDR2 FNYEAQ.

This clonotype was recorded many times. In DNA, the CDR3 is TGTGCCAGCAGGAGAGGGGGGGGGTCTTCGGATACGCAGTATTTT. It specifies CASRRGGGSSDTQYF. The V and J genes are TRBV7-2 and TRBJ2-3, with a weak D call TRBD2 (7 bases). V shed 6 bases and J shed 6 bases, with 19 bases lying between them. This CDR3 has 15 residues. Germline V gives CDR1 SGHTA, CDR2 FQGNSA.

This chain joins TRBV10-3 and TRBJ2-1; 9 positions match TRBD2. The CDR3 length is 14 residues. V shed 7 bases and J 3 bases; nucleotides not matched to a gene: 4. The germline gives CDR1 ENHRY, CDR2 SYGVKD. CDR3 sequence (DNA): TGTGCCATCACCCAGCGGGAGGACTACAATGAGCAGTTCTTC. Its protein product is CAITQREDYNEQFF.